Reported below is one T cell receptor beta chain. This specimen comes from a study of low-dose radiotherapy and immunotherapy resistance in tumors. In the study overall: Every day for four cycles from cycle 1 day 1, patients took 300 mg of oral aspirin.

TRAV and TRBV primers primed cDNA for both TCRalpha and TCRbeta. Using a constant-region primer together with a V-primer adapter, TCRs were subjected to roughly 20 PCR cycles of amplification. TCRdb called the reads again in MiXCR, with one record for every CDR3 protein. This sample yields 80,000 to 90,000 distinct CDR3 sequences, of which around 17% are seen a single time; less than 3.5% belongs to the top ten. Sample time point: before trial treatment. Nivolumab, ipilimumab, aspirin, low-dose cyclophosphamide and low-dose radiotherapy were given to donors. With 1 base removed from V and 7 bases from J, the gap between germline ends came to 10 bases. Germline V gene lookup returns CDR1 LGHNA and CDR2 YSLEER. This CDR3 is built from 13 residues.

The input for sequencing was PBMCs, taken before treatment. The source is a male donor with prostate cancer. This chain links TRBV4-3 with TRBJ1-1; D is ambiguous. For the CDR3, the DNA is TGCGCCAGCAGCCAAGCACATCGGGGTGAAGCTTTCTTT. Protein sequence: CASSQAHRGEAFF.